The clone carrying this T cell receptor beta chain showed up just a few times. The antigen is undetermined. The sample comes from a study of beta chain features in type 1 diabetes. General observations from the study: All four CD4+ subsets from Type 1 diabetes patients carried moderately but significantly shorter TCRB CDR3s. At VDJ recombination sites, type 1 diabetes patients had fewer insertions and more deleted nucleotides.

This CDR3 is built from 14 residues. V was clipped by 3 bases and J by 6 bases, with 13 bases between them. The germline gives CDR1 SGHRS, CDR2 YFSETQ. Blood was collected once per donor into heparin, averaging roughly 110 mL. The authors obtained over 95% purity in all sorted populations. What was sequenced were expressed TCRB transcripts, since all of the isolated RNA had been reverse transcribed. The data were produced by immunoSEQ multiplex PCR, yet TCRdb's version contains in-frame clones alone and is incomplete. The table lists about 300,000 clones, 13% of them singletons. This receptor was identified in a woman in her late teens or twenties with type 1 diabetes. The chain joins TRBV5-1 to TRBJ2-4; possibly TRBD1 for D (6 bases). Sequenced input: naive CD4+ T cells from blood. DNA of the CDR3: TGCGCCAGCAGCTCACAGGGAGTAGGAAACATTCAGTACTTC. The encoded protein is CASSSQGVGNIQYF.